This T cell receptor beta chain is drawn from a study of monozygotic twins with inflammatory bowel disease. Germline CDR1 is LGHDT and CDR2 is YNNKEL (reference sequence). The CDR3 extends over 14 amino acids. UMIs bearing a 6-nucleotide sample barcode were added through template switching. TCRdb derives one entry per CDR3 protein from the 5' RACE reads, leaving out DNA. The sample includes approximately 160,000 distinct CDR3 sequences. Sequences were obtained from blood. The chain employs TRBV3-1 and TRBJ1-2; TCRdb calls TRBD1, which cannot be checked without DNA. The TCR sequence derives from a human donor with ulcerative colitis or Crohn's disease, or a healthy co-twin of an affected twin (not recorded which). CDR3 protein: CASRRQGEAYGYTF.